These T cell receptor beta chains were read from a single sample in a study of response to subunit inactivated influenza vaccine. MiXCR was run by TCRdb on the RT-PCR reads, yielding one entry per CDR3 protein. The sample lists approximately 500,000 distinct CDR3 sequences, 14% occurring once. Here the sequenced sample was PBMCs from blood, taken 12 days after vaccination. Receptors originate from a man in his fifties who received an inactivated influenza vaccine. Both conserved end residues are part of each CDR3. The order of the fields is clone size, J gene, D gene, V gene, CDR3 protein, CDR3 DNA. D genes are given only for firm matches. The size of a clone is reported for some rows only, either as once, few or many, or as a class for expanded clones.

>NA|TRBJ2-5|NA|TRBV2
CASSEERGRTQYF
TGTGCCAGCAGTGAAGAGAGAGGGCGGACCCAGTACTTC
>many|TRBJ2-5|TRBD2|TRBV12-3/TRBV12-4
CASSFMPRFGTSGTEETQYF
TGTGCCAGCAGTTTTATGCCGCGTTTTGGGACTAGCGGGACCGAAGAGACCCAGTACTTC
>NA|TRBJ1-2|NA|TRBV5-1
CASSLEVSYGYTF
TGCGCCAGCAGCTTGGAAGTTTCTTATGGCTACACCTTC
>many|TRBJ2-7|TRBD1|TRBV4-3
CASSRDRDYEQYF
TGCGCCAGCAGCCGGGACAGGGACTACGAGCAGTACTTC
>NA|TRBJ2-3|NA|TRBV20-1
CSAIPGGRISTDTQYF
TGCAGTGCTATCCCTGGGGGACGCATTAGCACAGATACGCAGTATTTT
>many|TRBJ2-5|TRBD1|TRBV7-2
CASSLARGRETQYF
TGTGCCAGCAGCTTAGCCAGGGGGCGAGAGACCCAGTACTTC
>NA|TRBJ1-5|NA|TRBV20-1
CSARELRSNQPQHF
TGCAGTGCTAGAGAGTTACGGAGCAATCAGCCCCAGCATTTT
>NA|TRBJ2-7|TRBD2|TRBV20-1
CSASHRDYYEQYF
TGCAGTGCTAGCCACCGGGACTACTACGAGCAGTACTTC
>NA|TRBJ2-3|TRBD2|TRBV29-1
CSVEGTSGGQDTQYF
TGCAGCGTTGAGGGCACTAGCGGGGGGCAAGATACGCAGTATTTT
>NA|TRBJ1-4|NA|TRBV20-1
CSPSEGMDEKLFF
TGCAGTCCTAGTGAGGGTATGGATGAAAAACTGTTTTTT
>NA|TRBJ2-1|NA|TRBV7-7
CASSLGRTPGEQFF
TGTGCCAGCAGCTTAGGTCGCACACCGGGTGAGCAGTTCTTC
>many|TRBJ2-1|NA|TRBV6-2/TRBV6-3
CASSYYPGNEQFF
TGTGCCAGCAGTTACTACCCGGGGAATGAGCAGTTCTTC
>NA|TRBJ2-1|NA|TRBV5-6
CASSQVRNSYNEQFF
TGTGCCAGCAGCCAAGTCCGGAACTCCTACAATGAGCAGTTCTTC
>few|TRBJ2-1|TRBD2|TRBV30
CAWQAGGTYNEQFF
TGTGCCTGGCAGGCGGGGGGTACCTACAATGAGCAGTTCTTC
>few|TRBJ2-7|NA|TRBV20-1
CSAQRIYEQYF
TGCAGTGCCCAGAGAATCTACGAGCAGTACTTC
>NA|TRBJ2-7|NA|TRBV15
CAIGSKRGYEQYF
TGTGCCATCGGCTCCAAGCGAGGCTACGAGCAGTACTTC
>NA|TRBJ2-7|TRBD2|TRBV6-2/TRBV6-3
CASSYSLPSGGYEQYF
TGTGCCAGCAGTTACTCGTTACCTAGCGGGGGTTACGAGCAGTACTTC
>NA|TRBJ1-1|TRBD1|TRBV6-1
CASSVKTGGSWTEAFF
TGTGCCAGCAGTGTGAAGACAGGGGGGTCTTGGACTGAAGCTTTCTTT
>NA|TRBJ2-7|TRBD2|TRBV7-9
CASSLESGRASYEQYF
TGTGCCAGCAGCCTCGAGAGCGGGAGGGCCTCCTACGAGCAGTACTTC
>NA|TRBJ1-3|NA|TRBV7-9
CASSARARNTIYF
TGTGCCAGCAGCGCAAGGGCCCGAAACACCATATATTTT
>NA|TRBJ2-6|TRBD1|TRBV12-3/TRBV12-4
CASSANRGLSSGANVLTF
TGTGCCAGCAGTGCGAACAGGGGGCTTAGCTCTGGGGCCAACGTCCTGACTTTC
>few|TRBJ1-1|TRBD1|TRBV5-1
CASSSGQRNTEAFF
TGCGCCAGCAGCTCGGGACAGAGGAACACTGAAGCTTTCTTT
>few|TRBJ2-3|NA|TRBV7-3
CASSLIGPTTMSADTQYF
TGTGCCAGCAGCTTAATAGGACCAACTACGATGAGCGCAGATACGCAGTATTTT
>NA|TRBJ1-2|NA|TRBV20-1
CSARGDSYTF
TGCAGTGCTAGAGGCGACAGCTACACCTTC
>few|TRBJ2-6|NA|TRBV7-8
CASSPSRGSGANVLTF
TGTGCCAGCAGCCCGAGTCGGGGCTCTGGGGCCAACGTCCTGACTTTC
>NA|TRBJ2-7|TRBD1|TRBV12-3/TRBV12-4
CASSLEGQGASEQYF
TGTGCCAGCAGTTTAGAGGGACAGGGGGCGAGCGAGCAGTACTTC
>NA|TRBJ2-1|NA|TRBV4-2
CASSPQGSAETVDNEQFF
TGTGCCAGCAGCCCCCAGGGCTCGGCGGAAACCGTCGACAATGAGCAGTTCTTC
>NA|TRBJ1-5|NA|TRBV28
CASTPRSIPNQPQHF
TGTGCCAGCACCCCCCGCAGTATCCCCAATCAGCCCCAGCATTTT
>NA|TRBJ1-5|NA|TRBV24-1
CATQATGSNQPQHF
TGTGCCACCCAGGCGACAGGAAGCAATCAGCCCCAGCATTTT
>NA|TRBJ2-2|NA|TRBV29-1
CSVLKPGGELFF
TGCAGCGTTCTAAAACCTGGCGGGGAGCTGTTTTTT
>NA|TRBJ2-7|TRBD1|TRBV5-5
CASSFPGGNEQYF
TGTGCCAGCAGCTTTCCAGGGGGCAACGAGCAGTACTTC
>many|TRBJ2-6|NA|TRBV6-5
CASSYSRDTGSGANVLTF
TGTGCCAGCAGTTACTCCCGGGACACGGGGAGTGGGGCCAACGTCCTGACTTTC
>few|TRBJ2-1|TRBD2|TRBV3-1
CASSGSGGLMNEQFF
TGTGCCAGCAGCGGGTCGGGAGGTCTTATGAATGAGCAGTTCTTC
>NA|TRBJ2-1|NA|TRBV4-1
CASSHGQPARYNEQFF
TGCGCCAGCAGCCATGGACAGCCTGCCCGCTACAATGAGCAGTTCTTC
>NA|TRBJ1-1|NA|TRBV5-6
CASSFRASEAFF
TGTGCCAGCAGCTTCAGGGCTTCTGAAGCTTTCTTT
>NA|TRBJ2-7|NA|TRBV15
CATSRDRGKGEQYF
TGTGCCACCAGCAGAGATCGGGGGAAAGGTGAGCAGTACTTC
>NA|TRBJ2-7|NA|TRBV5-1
CASSETGPHEQYF
TGCGCCAGCAGCGAGACAGGTCCGCACGAGCAGTACTTC
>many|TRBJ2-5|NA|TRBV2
CASGLPHETQYF
TGTGCCAGCGGACTACCGCATGAGACCCAGTACTTC
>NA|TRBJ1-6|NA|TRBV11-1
CASSLGGRWSDYNSPLHF
TGTGCCAGCAGCTTAGGTGGCAGGTGGTCGGATTATAATTCACCCCTCCACTTT
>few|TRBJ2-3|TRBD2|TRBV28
CASSWTSGNTDTQYF
TGTGCCAGCAGCTGGACTAGCGGGAACACAGATACGCAGTATTTT
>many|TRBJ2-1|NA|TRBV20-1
CSARRDNYNEQFF
TGCAGTGCTCGCCGCGACAACTACAATGAGCAGTTCTTC
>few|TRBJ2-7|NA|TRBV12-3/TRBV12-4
CASSLRTVYYEQYF
TGTGCCAGCAGCCTTCGGACTGTTTACTACGAGCAGTACTTC
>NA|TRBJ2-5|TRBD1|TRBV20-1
CSARGAGTVQETQYF
TGCAGTGCTAGAGGAGCCGGGACAGTACAAGAGACCCAGTACTTC
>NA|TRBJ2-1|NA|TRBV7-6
CASSREGAGPRNEQFF
TGTGCCAGCAGCCGGGAAGGGGCAGGGCCAAGGAATGAGCAGTTCTTC
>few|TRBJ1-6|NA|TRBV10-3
CAIRTDENSPLHF
TGTGCCATCAGGACGGATGAGAATTCACCCCTCCACTTT
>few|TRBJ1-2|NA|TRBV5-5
CASSPNGRTEYGYTF
TGTGCCAGCAGCCCCAATGGCCGGACGGAGTATGGCTACACCTTC
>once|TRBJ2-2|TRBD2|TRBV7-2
CASSSTSGGNTGELFF
TGTGCCAGCAGCTCAACTAGCGGGGGTAACACCGGGGAGCTGTTTTTT
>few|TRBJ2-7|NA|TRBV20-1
CSATVWGAPNEQYF
TGCAGTGCTACTGTGTGGGGTGCCCCCAACGAGCAGTACTTC
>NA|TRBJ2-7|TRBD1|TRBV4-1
CASSHQVRQGIYEQYF
TGCGCCAGCAGCCACCAAGTCAGACAGGGAATCTACGAGCAGTACTTC
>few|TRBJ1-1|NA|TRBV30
CAWSPLTEAFF
TGTGCCTGGAGTCCTCTCACTGAAGCTTTCTTT
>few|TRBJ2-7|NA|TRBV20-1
CRIAESSYEQYF
TGCAGAATAGCGGAGTCCTCCTACGAGCAGTACTTC
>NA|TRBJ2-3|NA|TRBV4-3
CASSQAGGKDTQYF
TGCGCCAGCAGCCAAGCCGGGGGAAAGGATACGCAGTATTTT
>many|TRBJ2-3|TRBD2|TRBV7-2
CASSLGLAGGTDTQYF
TGTGCCAGCAGCTTGGGACTAGCGGGAGGAACAGATACGCAGTATTTT
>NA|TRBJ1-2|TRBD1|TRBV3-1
CASSPGQGADGYTF
TGTGCCAGCAGCCCGGGACAGGGGGCTGACGGCTACACCTTC